This T cell receptor (beta chain) was sequenced for a study of cytomegalovirus exposure and HLA in healthy donors. A multiplex PCR was run with 60 Vbeta primers and 13 Jbeta primers. TCRdb keeps only in-frame clones here, not all; method: immunoSEQ multiplex PCR. The sample has 150,000 or so clones, 68% seen once; the top ten hold roughly a tenth. Trimming removed 4 bases from V and 7 bases from J, with 27 bases in between. This CDR3 comprises 17 residues. Germline CDR1 SGHDT, CDR2 YYEEEE. General observations from the study: The majority of TCR sequences were rare, yet some public TCRs appeared in many donors. TCR beta V segments were, for the most part, productive about 87% or about 30% of the time in an earlier analysis.

Comment on this clone: The target antigen is unknown.

The receptor was derived from a man younger than 45 in good health and CMV-seropositive. This chain links TRBV5-6 with TRBJ2-7, with D tentatively TRBD1 (6 bases). Sample: PBMCs. The CDR3, as DNA: TGTGCCAGCAGCCCACGGGCCCCCAGGGACACCTCTCGTGAGCAGTACTTC. Translating gives CASSPRAPRDTSREQYF.